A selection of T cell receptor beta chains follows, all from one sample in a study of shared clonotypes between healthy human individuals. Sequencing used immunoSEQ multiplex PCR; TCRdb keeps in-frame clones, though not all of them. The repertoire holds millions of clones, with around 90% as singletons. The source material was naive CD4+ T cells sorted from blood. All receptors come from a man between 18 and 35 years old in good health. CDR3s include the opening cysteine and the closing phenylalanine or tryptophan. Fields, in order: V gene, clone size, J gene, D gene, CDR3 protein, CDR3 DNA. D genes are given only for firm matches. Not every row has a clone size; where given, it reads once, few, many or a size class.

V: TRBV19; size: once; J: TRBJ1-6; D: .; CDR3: CASSALGTPSSYNSPLHF; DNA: TGTGCCAGTAGCGCCCTAGGGACGCCCAGCTCCTATAATTCACCCCTCCACTTT
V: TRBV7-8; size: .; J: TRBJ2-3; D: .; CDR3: CASSLGRDTQYF; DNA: TGTGCCAGCAGCTTAGGACGAGATACGCAGTATTTT
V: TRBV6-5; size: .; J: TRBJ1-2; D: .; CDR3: CASSRWRNGYTF; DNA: TGTGCCAGCAGCCGATGGAGGAATGGCTACACCTTC
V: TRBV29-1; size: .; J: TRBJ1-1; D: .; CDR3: CSVSQRNTEAFF; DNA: TGCAGCGTATCCCAGAGGAACACTGAAGCTTTCTTT
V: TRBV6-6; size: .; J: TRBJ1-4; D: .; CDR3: CASRDGSATNEKLFF; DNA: TGTGCCAGCAGAGATGGATCTGCAACTAATGAAAAACTGTTTTTT
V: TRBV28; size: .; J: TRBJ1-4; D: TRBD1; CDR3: CASSPPGQTNEKLFF; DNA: TGTGCCAGCAGTCCCCCGGGACAGACTAATGAAAAACTGTTTTTT
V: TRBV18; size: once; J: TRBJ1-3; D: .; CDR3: CASSSTPDSGNTIYF; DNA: TGTGCCAGCTCATCGACGCCGGACTCTGGAAACACCATATATTTT
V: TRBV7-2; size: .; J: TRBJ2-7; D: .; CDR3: CASSPRRGKQYF; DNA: TGTGCCAGCAGCCCACGCCGTGGCAAGCAGTACTTC
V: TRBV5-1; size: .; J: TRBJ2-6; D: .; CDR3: CASSLKDSLSGANVLTF; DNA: TGCGCCAGCAGCTTGAAGGACAGCCTTTCTGGGGCCAACGTCCTGACTTTC
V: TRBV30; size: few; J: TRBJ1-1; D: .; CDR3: CAWSPGLMNTEAFF; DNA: TGTGCCTGGAGTCCCGGACTGATGAACACTGAAGCTTTCTTT
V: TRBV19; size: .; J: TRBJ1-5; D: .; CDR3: CASSMGTSNQPQHF; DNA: TGTGCCAGTAGTATGGGAACCAGCAATCAGCCCCAGCATTTT
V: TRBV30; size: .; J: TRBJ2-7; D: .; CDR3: CAWSSGGGTEQYF; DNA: TGTGCCTGGTCCTCCGGTGGAGGCACCGAGCAGTACTTC
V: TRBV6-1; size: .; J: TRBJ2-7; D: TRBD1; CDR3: CASRGDRVSSYEQYF; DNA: TGTGCCAGCAGAGGGGACAGGGTAAGCTCCTACGAGCAGTACTTC
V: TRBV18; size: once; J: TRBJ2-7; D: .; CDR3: CASSQGVEASYEQYF; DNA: TGTGCCAGCTCGCAAGGGGTGGAGGCGTCCTACGAGCAGTACTTC